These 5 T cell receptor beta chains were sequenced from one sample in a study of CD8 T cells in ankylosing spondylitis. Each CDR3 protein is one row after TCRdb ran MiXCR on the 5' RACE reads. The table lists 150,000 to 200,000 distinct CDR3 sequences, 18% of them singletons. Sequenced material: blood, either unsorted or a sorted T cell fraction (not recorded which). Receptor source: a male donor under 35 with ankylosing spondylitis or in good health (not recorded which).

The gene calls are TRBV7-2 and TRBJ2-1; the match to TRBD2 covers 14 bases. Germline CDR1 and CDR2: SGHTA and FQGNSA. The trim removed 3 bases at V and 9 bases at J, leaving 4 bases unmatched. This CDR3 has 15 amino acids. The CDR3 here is CASSLEGLAGVEQFF. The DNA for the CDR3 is TGTGCCAGCAGCTTGGAGGGACTAGCGGGAGTTGAGCAGTTCTTC. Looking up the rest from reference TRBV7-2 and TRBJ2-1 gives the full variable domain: GAGVSQSPSNKVTEKGKDVELRCDPISGHTALYWYRQSLGQGLEFLIYFQGNSAPDKSGLPSDRFSAERTGGSVSTLTIQRTQQEDSAVYLCASSLEGLAGVEQFFGPGTRLTVL.

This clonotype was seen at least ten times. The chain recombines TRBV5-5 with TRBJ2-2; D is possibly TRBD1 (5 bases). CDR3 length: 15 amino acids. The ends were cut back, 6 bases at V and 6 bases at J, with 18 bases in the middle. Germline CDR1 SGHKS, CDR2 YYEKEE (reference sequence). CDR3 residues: CASTLQGPTAGELFF. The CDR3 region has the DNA TGTGCCAGCACTCTCCAGGGTCCCACAGCCGGGGAGCTGTTTTTT. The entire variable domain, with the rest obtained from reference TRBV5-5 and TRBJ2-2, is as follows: DAGVTQSPTHLIKTRGQQVTLRCSPISGHKSVSWYQQVLGQGPQFIFQYYEKEERGRGNFPDRFSARQFPNYSSELNVNALLLGDSALYLCASTLQGPTAGELFFGEGSRLTVL.

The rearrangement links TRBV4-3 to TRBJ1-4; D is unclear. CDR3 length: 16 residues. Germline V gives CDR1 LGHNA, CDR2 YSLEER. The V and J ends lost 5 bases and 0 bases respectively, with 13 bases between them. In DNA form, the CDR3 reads TGCGCCAGCAGCAGGGCAGCCTACGCAACTAATGAAAAACTGTTTTTT. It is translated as CASSRAAYATNEKLFF.

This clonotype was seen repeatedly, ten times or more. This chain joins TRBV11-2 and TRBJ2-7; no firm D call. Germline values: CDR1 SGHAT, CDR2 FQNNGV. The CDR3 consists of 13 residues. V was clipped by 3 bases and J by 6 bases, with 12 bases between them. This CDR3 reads CASSLDLRREQYV. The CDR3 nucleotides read TGTGCCAGCAGCTTGGACCTAAGACGCGAGCAGTACGTC.

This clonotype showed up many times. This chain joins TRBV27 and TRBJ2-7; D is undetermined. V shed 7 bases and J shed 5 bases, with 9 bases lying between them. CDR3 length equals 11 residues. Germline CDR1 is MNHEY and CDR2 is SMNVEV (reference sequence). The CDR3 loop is CASKQVNEQYF. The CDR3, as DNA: TGTGCCAGCAAGCAGGTGAACGAGCAGTACTTC.